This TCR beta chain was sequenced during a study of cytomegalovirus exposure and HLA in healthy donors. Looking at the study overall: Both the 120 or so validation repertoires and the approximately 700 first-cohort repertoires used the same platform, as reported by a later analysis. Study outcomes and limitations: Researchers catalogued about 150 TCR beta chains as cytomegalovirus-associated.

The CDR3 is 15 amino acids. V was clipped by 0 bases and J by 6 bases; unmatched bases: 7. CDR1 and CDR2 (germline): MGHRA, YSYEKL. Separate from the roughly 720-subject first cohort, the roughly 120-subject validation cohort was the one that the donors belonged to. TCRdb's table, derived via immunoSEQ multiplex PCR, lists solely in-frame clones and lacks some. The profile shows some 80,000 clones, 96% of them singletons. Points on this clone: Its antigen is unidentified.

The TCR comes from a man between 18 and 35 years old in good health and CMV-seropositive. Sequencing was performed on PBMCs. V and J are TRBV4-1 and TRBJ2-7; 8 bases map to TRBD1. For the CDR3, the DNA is TGCGCCAGCAGCCAAGAGTGGACAGGGACCCGCGAGCAGTACTTC. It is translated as CASSQEWTGTREQYF.